The 26 T cell receptor beta chains presented below share a single source sample, sequenced in a study of early T cells in non-severe SARS-CoV-2 infection. TCRdb recomputed calls from the 5' RACE reads with MiXCR, one row per CDR3 protein. Of tens of thousands of distinct CDR3 sequences in the sample, about 14% are singletons; the top ten hold approximately 12%. Sequencing was done on a sample of whole blood. These receptors originate from an adult who was a healthcare worker with PCR-confirmed SARS-CoV-2 infection or an uninfected control (not recorded which).

The chain has TRBV20-1 and TRBJ2-5; a weak D match, TRBD1 (5 bases). CDR3 length: 12 amino acids. V lost 1 base and J lost 7, with 10 bases in between. The germline V gene encodes CDR1 DFQATT and CDR2 SNEGSKA (reference sequence). The CDR3 DNA reads as TGCAGTGCTAGAGGGCAGGGTGGGACCCAGTACTTC. It is translated as CSARGQGGTQYF.

The V call is TRBV14, the J call TRBJ2-1; 13 nucleotides agree with TRBD2. Trimming removed 4 bases from V and 7 bases from J; junction bases left unmatched: 4. CDR3 size: 15 residues. Germline CDR1 reads SGHDN; CDR2 reads FVKESK. In DNA form, the CDR3 reads TGTGCCAGCAGCCTATTGACTAGCGGGAGGAATGAGCAGTTCTTC. Amino acids: CASSLLTSGRNEQFF.

V usage is TRBV29-1 and J usage is TRBJ2-5, with D unresolved. Germline CDR1 is SQVTM and CDR2 is ANQGSEA. There are 11 residues in the CDR3. Deletions cut 5 bases from V and 1 base from J, with 5 bases between. The CDR3: CSVIFQETQYF. CDR3 sequence (DNA): TGCAGCGTTATCTTCCAAGAGACCCAGTACTTC.

In its sample, this clonotype was seen a few times. The chain links TRBV20-1 to TRBJ2-7; 8 bases are shared with TRBD1. Looked up from germline, CDR1 is DFQATT and CDR2 is SNEGSKA (reference sequence). The CDR3 totals 14 residues. After removal of 5 bases from V and 6 bases from J, the junction contained 12 bases not matched to a gene. CDR3: CSAPRRTGFREQYF. CDR3 sequence (DNA): TGCAGTGCTCCTCGTCGGACAGGGTTTCGCGAGCAGTACTTC.

The genes are TRBV6-6 and TRBJ2-3; D possibly corresponds to TRBD2 (7 bases). V shed 0 bases and J shed 2 bases, with 15 bases lying between them. There are 17 residues in the CDR3. Per germline, CDR1 MNHNY and CDR2 SVGAGI (reference sequence). CDR3: CASSYSNAGAATDTQYF. CDR3 bases: TGTGCCAGCAGTTACTCGAACGCGGGGGCCGCCACAGATACGCAGTATTTT.

This clonotype has just a few counts. The V and J genes are TRBV29-1 and TRBJ1-2; D not certain. CDR1 SQVTM and CDR2 ANQGSEA come from the germline V gene. The CDR3 length is 12 residues. Trimming cost V 8 bases and J 2 bases, with 12 bases left between them. DNA for the CDR3: TGCAGCTTCTCCCGATCAAACTATGGCTACACCTTC. Protein: CSFSRSNYGYTF.

This clonotype was seen repeatedly, ten times or more. The V gene is TRBV10-3, the J gene TRBJ1-5, with 7 bases fitting TRBD1. The CDR3 sequence is 15 residues long. The junction had 3 bases not matched to a gene; V was cut back by 2 bases and J by 2 bases. Germline V gene sequence: CDR1 ENHRY, CDR2 SYGVKD. The CDR3 bases are TGTGCCATCAGTGAGAACGGACAGGGCAATCAGCCCCAGCATTTT. Amino acid sequence: CAISENGQGNQPQHF.

There are a few counts of this clonotype. CDR3 residues: CASSMLSGYQETQYF. The CDR3 nucleotides read TGTGCCAGCTCAATGTTATCGGGGTACCAAGAGACCCAGTACTTC. V and J are TRBV18 and TRBJ2-5, with TRBD2 as a possible D gene (5 bases). Germline V gene sequence: CDR1 KGHSH, CDR2 LQKENI. Trimming left V 5 bases short and J 0 bases short, with 13 bases between. This CDR3 comprises 15 residues.

In this sample, this clonotype turned up many times. The V call is TRBV20-1, the J call TRBJ2-1; 7 positions match TRBD1. This CDR3 has 12 residues. Germline V gene data show CDR1 as DFQATT and CDR2 as SNEGSKA (reference sequence). Germline trimming cut 5 bases from V and 9 bases from J; bases unmatched to any gene: 7. In DNA form, the CDR3 reads TGCAGTGCTTTAGACAGGGCCGGTGAGCAGTTCTTC. This encodes CSALDRAGEQFF.

The table lists this clonotype with a few counts. V is TRBV18 and J is TRBJ1-4, with TRBD1 as a possible D gene (6 bases). CDR1 and CDR2 (germline): KGHSH, LQKENI. There are 16 residues in the CDR3. Trimming removed 3 bases from V and 0 bases from J, with 11 bases in between. CDR3 nucleotide sequence: TGTGCCAGCTCACCTCGACAGGTAGCAACTAATGAAAAACTGTTTTTT. Translation: CASSPRQVATNEKLFF.

The table lists this clonotype with a few counts. The rearrangement joins TRBV27 to TRBJ1-2; 8 positions agree with TRBD1. The junction had 17 bases not matched to a gene; V was cut back by 5 bases and J by 3 bases. Germline loops: CDR1 MNHEY, CDR2 SMNVEV (reference sequence). The CDR3 covers 18 residues. CDR3 region: CASSASGTGSNVDYGYTF. CDR3 DNA sequence: TGTGCCAGCAGTGCATCTGGGACAGGCTCCAACGTCGACTATGGCTACACCTTC.

The chain joins TRBV29-1 to TRBJ2-7; TRBD2 aligns across 8 bases. J gave up 7 bases and V 0 bases, and 11 bases lay outside the gene matches. The CDR3 covers 15 residues. CDR1 SQVTM and CDR2 ANQGSEA come from the germline V gene. The DNA for the CDR3 is TGCAGCGTTGAAGATCTGGGGACTAGGGGTAGGGAGCAGTACTTC. Encoded protein: CSVEDLGTRGREQYF.

This clonotype was detected only a few times. CDR3 region: CASSLTPTRKDEQYF. The CDR3 DNA reads TGCGCCAGCAGCCTCACCCCGACTAGAAAGGATGAGCAGTACTTC. This chain joins TRBV5-1 and TRBJ2-7; tentative D call: TRBD2 (6 bases). The CDR3 loop spans 15 amino acids. V was cut by 4 bases and J by 7 bases, with 21 bases left in between. The germline V gene encodes CDR1 SGHRS and CDR2 YFSETQ.

This clonotype was picked up many times. The chain has TRBV18 and TRBJ2-7, with D unclear. This CDR3 comprises 13 residues. The germline CDR1 and CDR2 sequences are KGHSH and LQKENI. V lost 3 bases and J lost 1, with 7 bases in between. The CDR3 DNA reads as TGTGCCAGCTCACCCGGAGCATCCTACGAGCAGTACTTC. Encoded protein: CASSPGASYEQYF.

This clonotype was seen a few times. The chain has TRBV7-3 and TRBJ2-5; either TRBD1 or TRBD2 may fit D (6 bases each). Trimming pared 5 bases from V and 4 bases from J, leaving 14 bases between. The CDR3 spans 14 residues. From germline, CDR1 is SGHTA and CDR2 FQGTGA. This CDR3 reads CASSNGGGTETQYF. CDR3 DNA: TGTGCCAGCAGCAATGGAGGGGGTACAGAGACCCAGTACTTC.

This clonotype was observed a few times. V gene TRBV4-3 combines with J gene TRBJ2-1, with D perhaps matching TRBD1 (7 bases). CDR1 is LGHNA, CDR2 YSLEER, per germline. CDR3 length: 17 residues. The V end lost 0 bases, the J end lost 4 bases, and 16 bases lay between the germline ends. The CDR3 spells CASSQDRRAGGYNEQFF. The CDR3 DNA follows: TGCGCCAGCAGCCAAGATCGGAGGGCAGGGGGATACAATGAGCAGTTCTTC.

Many counts were recorded for this clonotype. The genes are TRBV7-3 and TRBJ2-1; 7 bases agree with TRBD1. CDR1 and CDR2 from the germline V gene are SGHTA and FQGTGA. After removal of 5 bases from V and 8 bases from J, the junction contained 6 bases not matched to a gene. The CDR3 is 13 residues long. In DNA form, the CDR3 reads TGTGCCAGCAGCGCGATAGGGGGCGATGAGCAGTTCTTC. Residues: CASSAIGGDEQFF.

This clonotype was detected many times. This chain uses TRBV29-1 with TRBJ1-2; tentative D call: TRBD1 (6 bases). The CDR3 has 11 amino acids. Germline V gene sequence: CDR1 SQVTM, CDR2 ANQGSEA. The V end was cut by 5 bases, the J end by 7 bases, with 11 bases between. This CDR3 reads CSVWTVTGYTF. CDR3 sequence (DNA): TGCAGCGTTTGGACAGTTACTGGCTACACCTTC.

This clonotype was detected only a few times. CDR3 in DNA: TGCAGTGCTAGAGTGTCAGGTCCCTACTATGGCTACACCTTC. This codes for CSARVSGPYYGYTF. The chain is built from TRBV20-1 and TRBJ1-2, with D uncertain. This CDR3 spans 14 amino acids. Between the trimmed V and J ends, which lost 1 base and 3 bases, there was a span of 12 bases. Germline lookup yields CDR1 DFQATT and CDR2 SNEGSKA (reference sequence).

This clonotype was seen a handful of times. This chain connects TRBV24-1 to TRBJ2-1, with 9 bases aligning to TRBD2. The CDR3 length is 14 residues. The V segment lost 9 bases and the J segment 7 bases; nucleotides outside the gene matches: 9. Germline CDR1 is KGHDR and CDR2 is SFDVKD. This chain's CDR3 is CATAASGISNEQFF. The CDR3 coding sequence is TGTGCCACCGCGGCTAGCGGGATATCTAATGAGCAGTTCTTC.

This clonotype was seen only a few times. J is TRBJ2-3 and V is TRBV7-2; TRBD2 aligns across 7 bases. Germline V CDR1 and CDR2: SGHTA, FQGNSA. The CDR3 spans 15 residues. Germline trimming cut 5 bases from V and 1 base from J; bases unmatched to any gene: 6. The CDR3 sequence: CASSHSLAGTDTQYF. CDR3 nucleotide sequence: TGTGCCAGCAGCCACTCCCTAGCGGGCACAGATACGCAGTATTTT.

In this sample, this clonotype turned up many times. V is TRBV9 and J is TRBJ2-2; D not certain. V dropped 0 bases and J dropped 3 bases, with 6 bases sitting between them. Germline loops: CDR1 SGDLS, CDR2 YYNGEE. This CDR3 spans 14 amino acids. The CDR3: CASSVGQHTGELFF. The CDR3 region has the DNA TGTGCCAGCAGCGTAGGGCAGCACACCGGGGAGCTGTTTTTT.

This clonotype showed up just a few times. The chain employs TRBV11-2 and TRBJ2-3; D is perhaps TRBD1 (6 bases). Germline lookup yields CDR1 SGHAT and CDR2 FQNNGV. The CDR3 consists of 15 residues. V shed 3 bases and J shed 3 bases, with 13 bases lying between them. The CDR3 nucleotides read TGTGCCAGCAGCTTCCAGGGGTGGTTGACAGATACGCAGTATTTT. Protein sequence: CASSFQGWLTDTQYF.

This clonotype was counted only a few times. This CDR3 is missing its conserved last phenylalanine or tryptophan, likely due to a read error. The DNA is left out, because the CDR3 cannot be placed on it with certainty; the CDR3 is given as TCRdb lists it. This chain connects TRBV21-1 to TRBJ2-7; the table's D call of TRBD1 was not tested on the DNA. TRBV21-1 is tagged as a pseudogene. With termini counted, the CDR3 has 11 amino acids. The CDR3 region is CASSKGVWSLG.

The chain uses TRBV6-1 and TRBJ2-3, with 11 bases fitting TRBD2. The germline V gene has CDR1 MNHNS and CDR2 SASEGT. The CDR3 totals 16 residues. Trimming at V came to 6 bases and at J to 8 bases, leaving 13 bases not matched to a gene. CDR3 amino acids: CASRTITSGRSVTQYF. In DNA form, the CDR3 reads TGTGCCAGCAGGACGATTACTAGCGGGAGAAGTGTTACGCAGTATTTT.

The V gene is TRBV15, the J gene TRBJ2-1; D tentatively fits TRBD1 or TRBD2 (5 bases each). The CDR3 spans 15 residues. The V gene lost 3 bases and the J gene lost 0 bases, with 9 bases spanning the gap. Germline V gene data show CDR1 as LNHNV and CDR2 as YYDKDF (reference sequence). Here the CDR3 reads CATSSRGSSYNEQFF. CDR3 coding DNA: TGTGCCACCAGCAGTCGGGGCAGCTCCTACAATGAGCAGTTCTTC.